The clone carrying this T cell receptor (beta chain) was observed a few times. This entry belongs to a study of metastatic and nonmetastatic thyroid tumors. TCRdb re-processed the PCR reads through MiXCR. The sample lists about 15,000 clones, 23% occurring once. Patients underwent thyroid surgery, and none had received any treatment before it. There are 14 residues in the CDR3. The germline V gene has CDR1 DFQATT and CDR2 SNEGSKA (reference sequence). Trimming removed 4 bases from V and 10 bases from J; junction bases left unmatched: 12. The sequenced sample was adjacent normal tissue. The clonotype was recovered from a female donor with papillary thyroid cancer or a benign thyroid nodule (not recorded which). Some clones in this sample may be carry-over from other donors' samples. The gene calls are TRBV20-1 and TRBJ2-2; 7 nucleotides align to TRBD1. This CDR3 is CSAMGQSPAVELFF. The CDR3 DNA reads TGCAGTGCTATGGGACAGTCCCCCGCCGTGGAGCTGTTTTTT.